Each of the 30 T cell receptor beta chains below was sequenced from the same sample in a study of blood T cell repertoires in COVID-19. Sequenced by immunoSEQ multiplex PCR; TCRdb stores in-frame clones only, minus some. Counted here are about 230,000 clones, 88% occurring once; the ten biggest clones make up under 4.5%. The sample taken for sequencing was PBMCs or T cells enriched from blood (not recorded which). Receptors were obtained from a woman aged 25 to 39 who had been exposed to COVID-19.

This chain uses TRBV15 with TRBJ2-3; a possible D gene is TRBD2 (6 bases). CDR1 and CDR2 from the germline V gene are LNHNV and YYDKDF (reference sequence). Between the trimmed V and J ends, which lost 3 bases and 5 bases, there was a span of 15 bases. The CDR3 covers 15 residues. In DNA form, the CDR3 reads TGTGCCACCAGCAGTCCCGCTCGGGAGTTAGATACGCAGTATTTT. It translates to CATSSPARELDTQYF.

The rearrangement joins TRBV5-1 to TRBJ2-2; maybe TRBD1 (5 bases). CDR3 size: 15 residues. Trimming stripped 0 bases from V and 2 bases from J, with 8 bases between. The germline V gene has CDR1 SGHRS and CDR2 YFSETQ. CDR3 residues: CASSLAGINTGELFF. The CDR3 DNA is TGCGCCAGCAGCTTGGCAGGGATTAACACCGGGGAGCTGTTTTTT.

V and J are TRBV29-1 and TRBJ2-1; 10 positions agree with TRBD2. V lost 3 bases to trimming and J lost 6 bases; unmatched junction nucleotides: 5. Germline V gene lookup returns CDR1 SQVTM and CDR2 ANQGSEA. The CDR3 length is 14 residues. In DNA, the CDR3 is TGCAGCGTTGACGGGGCTAGCGGGAGCAATGAGCAGTTCTTC. Its translation: CSVDGASGSNEQFF.

The chain recombines TRBV7-3 with TRBJ2-7, with 9 bases fitting TRBD1. CDR1 is SGHTA, CDR2 FQGTGA, per germline. The trim removed 5 bases at V and 10 bases at J, leaving 12 bases unmatched. This CDR3 contains 14 residues. The CDR3 DNA reads TGTGCCAGCAGCCTAGGGGTCAGGACAGGGGAACAGTACTTC. It yields the protein CASSLGVRTGEQYF.

This chain links TRBV10-1 with TRBJ2-2; D may be TRBD2 (5 bases). This CDR3 spans 14 amino acids. V was clipped by 6 bases and J by 1 base, with 9 bases between them. CDR1 is WNHNN, CDR2 SYGVQD, per germline (reference sequence). Written as DNA, the CDR3 is TGCGCCAGCAGCAACGGACTGAACACCGGGGAGCTGTTTTTT. Protein product: CASSNGLNTGELFF.

V and J are TRBV2 and TRBJ1-4, with 7 bases lining up with TRBD1. Germline-derived CDR1 and CDR2 are SNHLY and FYNNEI. The CDR3 is 17 amino acids. J was trimmed by 7 bases and V by 1 base; bases with no gene match: 12. CDR3 coding DNA: TGTGCCAGCAGTGAAGGGACCCAGACAGGGTTGAGTGAAAAACTGTTTTTT. It yields the protein CASSEGTQTGLSEKLFF.

The chain has TRBV6-5 and TRBJ1-2; D is perhaps TRBD1 (5 bases). Germline loops: CDR1 MNHEY, CDR2 SVGAGI. V was pared by 5 bases and J by 4 bases, with 17 bases between. CDR3 size: 15 residues. CDR3 amino acids: CASSTRGGITYGYTF. The CDR3 DNA follows: TGTGCCAGCAGTACCCGCGGGGGGATAACCTATGGCTACACCTTC.

The rearrangement joins TRBV9 to TRBJ2-1, with 8 bases lining up with TRBD2. Germline loops: CDR1 SGDLS, CDR2 YYNGEE. Unmatched junction bases numbered 5, after V lost 4 bases and J lost 8 bases. The CDR3 covers 13 residues. In nucleotides, the CDR3 is TGTGCCAGCAGCCTTGGACTAGCCGATGAGCAGTTCTTC. Translation: CASSLGLADEQFF.

This rearrangement joins TRBV12-5 to TRBJ2-3; D is perhaps TRBD1 (5 bases). Per the germline V gene, CDR1 is LGHNT and CDR2 is FRNRAP. This CDR3 has 15 residues. Trimming cost V 2 bases and J 1 base, with 10 bases left between them. In nucleotides, the CDR3 is TGTGCTAGTGGTTTGAGGGGATCTGGCACAGATACGCAGTATTTT. This translates into CASGLRGSGTDTQYF.

This clone was seen more than once but under ten times. The chain couples TRBV10-3 to TRBJ1-1; tentative D call: TRBD1 (5 bases). The CDR3 has 15 residues. V was clipped by 0 bases and J by 4 bases, with 12 bases between them. Germline V gene sequence: CDR1 ENHRY, CDR2 SYGVKD. CDR3 nucleotides: TGTGCCATCAGTGAGTCGATGCAGGGTCCCACTGAAGCTTTCTTT. It yields the protein CAISESMQGPTEAFF.

J is TRBJ1-5 and V is TRBV27, with 10 bases aligning to TRBD1. The CDR3 consists of 14 residues. CDR1 is MNHEY and CDR2 is SMNVEV in the germline V gene (reference sequence). V lost 5 bases, J lost 6 bases, and 4 bases stayed unmatched. The CDR3 region is CASSPGQGSQPQHF. The CDR3 DNA reads as TGTGCCAGCAGTCCGGGACAGGGGAGTCAGCCCCAGCATTTT.

CDR3 bases: TGTGCCAGCAGTACGGGACAGGGGGATGGCTACACCTTC. Protein sequence: CASSTGQGDGYTF. V gene TRBV6-5 combines with J gene TRBJ1-2; 11 positions match TRBD1. Germline assignment: CDR1 MNHEY and CDR2 SVGAGI. Trimming removed 5 bases from V and 6 bases from J; junction bases left unmatched: 2. The CDR3 is 13 amino acids.

This clone was recorded only once. The chain carries TRBV19 and TRBJ2-2; 7 bases line up with TRBD1. Trimming at V came to 5 bases and at J to 1 base, leaving 7 bases not matched to a gene. The CDR3 is 16 amino acids. Germline CDR1 is LNHDA and CDR2 is SQIVND (reference sequence). The chain's CDR3 is CASSPNRGLNTGELFF. DNA for the CDR3: TGTGCCAGTAGTCCAAACAGGGGATTGAACACCGGGGAGCTGTTTTTT.

The V call is TRBV19, the J call TRBJ2-1, with TRBD2 as a possible D gene (6 bases). Germline V gene sequence: CDR1 LNHDA, CDR2 SQIVND (reference sequence). The CDR3 sequence is 15 residues long. The V end was cut by 4 bases, the J end by 5 bases, with 15 bases between. CDR3 sequence: CASSNRPGGDNEQFF. In nucleotides, the CDR3 is TGTGCCAGTAGTAACCGCCCTGGAGGGGACAATGAGCAGTTCTTC. Full variable domain (missing parts from reference TRBV19 and TRBJ2-1): DGGITQSPKYLFRKEGQNVTLSCEQNLNHDAMYWYRQDPGQGLRLIYYSQIVNDFQKGDIAEGYSVSREKKESFPLTVTSAQKNPTAFYLCASSNRPGGDNEQFFGPGTRLTVL.

The genes are TRBV10-3 and TRBJ1-6, with TRBD1 matching 7 bases. The J segment lost 9 bases and the V segment lost 5 bases, leaving 7 bases of the junction unmatched. This CDR3 has 14 residues. Germline values: CDR1 ENHRY, CDR2 SYGVKD. CDR3 sequence: CAISKTGHGSPLHF. CDR3 sequence (DNA): TGTGCCATCAGTAAGACAGGGCACGGTTCACCCCTCCACTTT.

This chain uses TRBV6-2 or TRBV6-3 with TRBJ1-5; D may be TRBD1 (5 bases). Germline CDR1 MNHEY, CDR2 SVGEGT. V lost 3 bases and J lost 2, with 11 bases in between. The CDR3 has 15 residues. The CDR3 DNA reads as TGTGCCAGCAGTTATCAGGGCTCGGGCAATCAGCCCCAGCATTTT. Translation: CASSYQGSGNQPQHF.

The genes are TRBV2 and TRBJ2-7; 8 positions agree with TRBD2. The V segment lost 4 bases and the J segment 3 bases; nucleotides outside the gene matches: 5. Germline-derived CDR1 and CDR2 are SNHLY and FYNNEI. CDR3 length: 14 residues. The CDR3 DNA reads as TGTGCCAGCAGTGGGGTGCGGGGGGTCTACGAGCAGTACTTC. The encoded protein is CASSGVRGVYEQYF.

This sequence joins TRBV30 and TRBJ1-1, with D hard to call. CDR3 length: 15 amino acids. V lost 0 bases and J lost 1, with 12 bases in between. Germline V CDR1 and CDR2: GTSNPN, SVGIG (reference sequence). CDR3 nucleotides: TGTGCCTGGAGTGTAATCCGGGGAAGGAACACTGAAGCTTTCTTT. Its protein product is CAWSVIRGRNTEAFF.

CDR3 DNA sequence: TGTGCCAGCTCACGGGAGGCCAATAATTCACCCCTCCACTTT. It yields the protein CASSREANNSPLHF. This chain links TRBV18 with TRBJ1-6; no clear D gene. Germline V gene data show CDR1 as KGHSH and CDR2 as LQKENI. The V end lost 4 bases, the J end lost 5 bases, and 9 bases lay between the germline ends. This CDR3 comprises 14 residues.

The J gene is TRBJ2-7, the V gene TRBV6-5, with TRBD2 matching 7 bases. With V trimmed by 5 bases and J by 2 bases, 6 bases remained unmatched. The V gene's germline CDR1 is MNHEY and CDR2 SVGAGI. The CDR3 contains 14 residues. CDR3 sequence (DNA): TGTGCCAGCAGTATAAGCGGGGCTACCTACGAGCAGTACTTC. Residues: CASSISGATYEQYF.

The chain's CDR3 is CASSQTGTGNEKLFF. CDR3 DNA: TGCGCCAGCAGCCAAACCGGGACAGGGAATGAAAAACTGTTTTTT. The chain couples TRBV4-1 to TRBJ1-4; 9 bases agree with TRBD1. The ends lost 2 bases at V and 5 bases at J; junction bases unmatched: 3. The length of the CDR3 is 15 residues. CDR1 and CDR2 from the germline V gene are MGHRA and YSYEKL.

V usage is TRBV29-1 and J usage is TRBJ1-2, with D perhaps matching TRBD1 (5 bases). The V gene's germline CDR1 is SQVTM and CDR2 ANQGSEA. The CDR3 length is 12 residues. Trimming pared 4 bases from V and 8 bases from J, leaving 14 bases between. The CDR3 nucleotides read TGCAGCGTTGGGGCAAGCACAGGCGGCTACACCTTC. Encoded protein: CSVGASTGGYTF. Full variable domain (rest looked up from reference TRBV29-1 and TRBJ1-2): SAVISQKPSRDICQRGTSLTIQCQVDSQVTMMFWYRQQPGQSLTLIATANQGSEATYESGFVIDKFPISRPNLTFSTLTVSNMSPEDSSIYLCSVGASTGGYTFGSGTRLTVV.

The V call is TRBV12-5, the J call TRBJ2-3; the D gene is possibly TRBD1 (5 bases). Deletions cut 3 bases from V and 5 bases from J, with 12 bases between. The CDR3 covers 14 residues. The V gene's germline CDR1 is LGHNT and CDR2 FRNRAP. This CDR3 is CASGFGHGKDTQYF. The CDR3 DNA is TGTGCTAGTGGTTTCGGACATGGGAAAGATACGCAGTATTTT. The full variable domain, in which reference TRBV12-5 and TRBJ2-3 provide the parts outside the CDR3, is DARVTQTPRHKVTEMGQEVTMRCQPILGHNTVFWYRQTMMQGLELLAYFRNRAPLDDSGMPKDRFSAEMPDATLATLKIQPSEPRDSAVYFCASGFGHGKDTQYFGPGTRLTVL.

V gene TRBV11-2 combines with J gene TRBJ1-5; D uncertain. Germline V gene data show CDR1 as SGHAT and CDR2 as FQNNGV. Between the trimmed V and J ends, which lost 3 bases and 4 bases, there was a span of 7 bases. This CDR3 is 13 amino acids long. CDR3 residues: CASSFAVNQPQHF. In DNA form, the CDR3 reads TGTGCCAGCAGCTTCGCGGTGAATCAGCCCCAGCATTTT.

The V call is TRBV30, the J call TRBJ1-5, with 7 positions matching TRBD1. Trimming took 6 bases from V and 2 from J; bases not matched to a gene: 7. The CDR3 sequence is 14 residues long. The germline V gene has CDR1 GTSNPN and CDR2 SVGIG (reference sequence). The CDR3 reads CACDHTGGNQPQHF. CDR3 sequence (DNA): TGTGCCTGCGATCACACAGGGGGCAATCAGCCCCAGCATTTT.

The chain is built from TRBV10-3 and TRBJ2-7; possibly TRBD2 for D (6 bases). V dropped 8 bases and J dropped 1 base, with 21 bases sitting between them. Germline-derived CDR1 and CDR2 are ENHRY and SYGVKD. The CDR3 runs 16 residues. The CDR3 DNA sequence: TGTGCCATCTCTGATCTTTCCGCGGGACCTTCCTACGAGCAGTACTTC. Translated, it gives CAISDLSAGPSYEQYF.

The chain employs TRBV5-4 and TRBJ2-7; D gene ambiguous. The CDR3 length is 13 residues. CDR1 is SGHNT and CDR2 is YYREEE in the germline V gene (reference sequence). V lost 0 bases and J lost 3, with 7 bases in between. CDR3 protein: CASSLDSYYEQYF. CDR3 nucleotides: TGTGCCAGCAGCTTGGACAGTTACTACGAGCAGTACTTC.

The chain combines TRBV12-5 with TRBJ2-7; TRBD1 aligns across 9 bases. Unmatched junction bases numbered 11, after V lost 6 bases and J lost 5 bases. The CDR3 length is 15 residues. CDR1 LGHNT and CDR2 FRNRAP come from the germline V gene. DNA of the CDR3: TGTGCTAGTGGCCCATCCGGGACAGGGAACCACGAGCAGTACTTC. It yields the protein CASGPSGTGNHEQYF.

The chain links TRBV11-2 to TRBJ1-2; the D gene is possibly TRBD1 (5 bases). The CDR3 is 15 residues long. Trimming removed 4 bases from V and 4 bases from J, with 16 bases in between. The germline V gene encodes CDR1 SGHAT and CDR2 FQNNGV. This CDR3 reads CASSSSTARSYGYTF. The CDR3 DNA is TGTGCCAGCAGCTCCTCGACAGCCCGGAGCTATGGCTACACCTTC.

This chain links TRBV7-9 with TRBJ2-1, with TRBD2 identical over 8 bases. This CDR3 is built from 18 residues. CDR1 and CDR2 from the germline V gene are SEHNR and FQNEAQ (reference sequence). J gave up 2 bases and V 0 bases, and 9 bases lay outside the gene matches. Written as DNA, the CDR3 is TGTGCCAGCAGCTTAGCCATTCGAAGCGGGAGTCCCTACAATGAGCAGTTCTTC. It is translated as CASSLAIRSGSPYNEQFF.